The 26 T cell receptor beta chains listed next were all sequenced from one sample in a study of blood T cell repertoires in COVID-19. The table came from immunoSEQ multiplex PCR; TCRdb's copy has only in-frame clones and leaves some out. The sample shows some 150,000 clones, about 76% of them seen only once. Material: peripheral blood. Every receptor here comes from an older woman with COVID-19, enrolled during active disease.

This clone was counted only a few times. This rearrangement joins TRBV7-2 to TRBJ2-1; TRBD1 matches 7 bases. The germline V gene has CDR1 SGHTA and CDR2 FQGNSA. V lost 8 bases, J lost 0 bases, and 7 bases stayed unmatched. This CDR3 is 15 amino acids long. CDR3 DNA: TGTGCCAGCGGCCTGACAGGGAACTCCTACAATGAGCAGTTCTTC. This translates into CASGLTGNSYNEQFF.

The V call is TRBV30, the J call TRBJ1-4, with D hard to call. Trimming took 0 bases from V and 8 from J, leaving 13 bases between them. The CDR3 extends over 14 amino acids. CDR1 is GTSNPN and CDR2 is SVGIG in the germline V gene (reference sequence). Here the CDR3 reads CAWSVFGVGEKLFF. CDR3 coding DNA: TGTGCCTGGAGTGTTTTCGGAGTCGGGGAAAAACTGTTTTTT.

This clone appeared once. This chain uses TRBV6-2 or TRBV6-3 with TRBJ1-2; TRBD1 agrees at 8 bases. The ends lost 6 bases at V and 6 bases at J; junction bases unmatched: 6. This CDR3 is built from 13 residues. In germline, CDR1 is MNHEY, CDR2 SVGEGT. The CDR3 reads CASSSTGVHGYTF. In nucleotides, the CDR3 is TGTGCCAGCAGCTCGACAGGGGTGCATGGCTACACCTTC.

CDR3 bases: TGTGCCAGCAGCCGTGACAGGTCGGGCGAGCAGTACTTC. It yields the protein CASSRDRSGEQYF. V usage is TRBV7-7 and J usage is TRBJ2-7, with D possibly matching TRBD1 (6 bases). The CDR3 is 13 amino acids. Germline V gives CDR1 SSHAT, CDR2 FNYEAQ (reference sequence). Trimming pared 5 bases from V and 6 bases from J, leaving 14 bases between.

V usage is TRBV5-6 and J usage is TRBJ2-1, with D possibly being TRBD1 (5 bases). The CDR3 loop spans 15 amino acids. Germline V gives CDR1 SGHDT, CDR2 YYEEEE. The ends were cut back, 2 bases at V and 8 bases at J, with 17 bases in the middle. The DNA of the CDR3 is TGTGCCAGCAGCTTCGGGTCGGGTCAGGGCTATGAGCAGTTCTTC. Protein product: CASSFGSGQGYEQFF.

The chain has TRBV7-2 and TRBJ1-4; D remains ambiguous. V was trimmed by 5 bases and J by 8 bases, leaving 18 bases between them. Germline V gene data show CDR1 as SGHTA and CDR2 as FQGNSA. The CDR3 runs to 15 residues. The chain's CDR3 is CASSPSRGSREKLFF. The CDR3 nucleotides are TGTGCCAGCAGCCCCAGCCGAGGGTCGCGCGAAAAACTGTTTTTT.

The chain joins TRBV19 to TRBJ1-2; D unclear. CDR1 is LNHDA and CDR2 is SQIVND in the germline V gene (reference sequence). The V end was cut by 3 bases, the J end by 3 bases, with 8 bases between. The CDR3 extends over 13 amino acids. The CDR3, as DNA: TGTGCCAGTAGTATTAGCGCAGACTATGGCTACACCTTC. The encoded protein is CASSISADYGYTF.

The chain links TRBV18 to TRBJ2-1; 10 bases align to TRBD1. This CDR3 is 15 amino acids long. Germline values: CDR1 KGHSH, CDR2 LQKENI. J gave up 4 bases and V 3 bases, and 3 bases lay outside the gene matches. The CDR3 loop reads CASSPGQGTYNEQFF. DNA of the CDR3: TGTGCCAGCTCACCGGGACAGGGGACTTACAATGAGCAGTTCTTC.

The V and J genes are TRBV7-8 and TRBJ2-2; TRBD1 might be the D (6 bases). V gave up 5 bases and J gave up 3 bases, with 10 bases separating them. This CDR3 is built from 14 residues. The germline gives CDR1 SGHVS, CDR2 FQNEAQ. CDR3 loop: CASSRQEDTGELFF. CDR3 DNA: TGTGCCAGCAGCCGACAGGAGGACACCGGGGAGCTGTTTTTT.

The V and J genes are TRBV12-3 or TRBV12-4 and TRBJ2-1; D is perhaps TRBD1 (6 bases). The V end lost 6 bases, the J end lost 8 bases, and 11 bases lay between the germline ends. The CDR3 is 12 residues long. CDR3 loop: CASSFRGDEQFF. The CDR3, as DNA: TGTGCCAGCAGCTTCAGGGGTGATGAGCAGTTCTTC.

This clone was picked up one time. The genes are TRBV6-5 and TRBJ2-7, with 10 bases identical to TRBD1. Germline lookup yields CDR1 MNHEY and CDR2 SVGAGI. V lost 10 bases to trimming and J lost 2 bases; unmatched junction nucleotides: 8. This CDR3 is built from 14 residues. The CDR3 DNA sequence: TGTGCCACTCAACGTGGACAGGGGGCCTACGAGCAGTACTTC. Protein product: CATQRGQGAYEQYF.

The chain couples TRBV3-1 (or the pseudogene TRBV3-2) to TRBJ1-1, with unresolved D. This CDR3 comprises 13 residues. Germline CDR1 reads LGHDT; CDR2 reads YNNKEL (reference sequence). The germline V and J ends were trimmed by 5 bases and 3 bases, with 10 bases remaining between them. The CDR3 protein is CASSASRDTEAFF. CDR3 sequence (DNA): TGTGCCAGCAGCGCTTCGCGGGACACTGAAGCTTTCTTT.

The rearrangement links TRBV18 to TRBJ1-2; the match to TRBD1 covers 8 bases. The junction had 8 bases not matched to a gene; V was cut back by 3 bases and J by 5 bases. The germline gives CDR1 KGHSH, CDR2 LQKENI. CDR3 length: 15 residues. The CDR3 DNA follows: TGTGCCAGCTCACCTATGACAGGGGCCCAGTATGGCTACACCTTC. Translating gives CASSPMTGAQYGYTF.

V is TRBV3-1 (or the pseudogene TRBV3-2) and J is TRBJ1-4; D remains unclear. There are 16 residues in the CDR3. Germline loops: CDR1 LGHDT, CDR2 YNNKEL (reference sequence). V shed 0 bases and J shed 3 bases, with 11 bases lying between them. CDR3 nucleotides: TGTGCCAGCAGCCAAGAATCTATCCTTTCTAATGAAAAACTGTTTTTT. It yields the protein CASSQESILSNEKLFF.

The chain employs TRBV7-8 and TRBJ2-5, with 10 bases fitting TRBD1. Germline loops: CDR1 SGHVS, CDR2 FQNEAQ. V lost 1 base and J lost 4; bases outside the gene matches: 12. The CDR3 is 18 amino acids. The CDR3 region has the DNA TGTGCCAGCAGCTTAGGACAGGGGGCGCGCTTAGGGCTAGAGACCCAGTACTTC. The encoded protein is CASSLGQGARLGLETQYF.

The chain uses TRBV7-8 and TRBJ1-1; no reliable D call. This CDR3 is built from 12 residues. Trimming cost V 4 bases and J 5 bases, with 8 bases left between them. From germline, CDR1 is SGHVS and CDR2 FQNEAQ. CDR3 sequence reads: CASSSLMTEAFF. CDR3 nucleotides: TGTGCCAGCAGCTCCCTAATGACTGAAGCTTTCTTT.

J is TRBJ1-2 and V is TRBV12-5; TRBD1 matches 8 bases. The CDR3 is 14 residues long. CDR1 is LGHNT and CDR2 is FRNRAP in the germline V gene. V gave up 3 bases and J gave up 8 bases; unmatched junction bases: 8. The CDR3 loop is CASGLGQGARGYTF. Written as DNA, the CDR3 is TGTGCTAGTGGTTTAGGTCAGGGGGCCAGGGGCTACACCTTC.

This chain joins TRBV9 and TRBJ2-3, with D maybe TRBD2 (6 bases). This CDR3 is built from 14 residues. Trimming took 2 bases from V and 7 from J, leaving 14 bases between them. The germline gives CDR1 SGDLS, CDR2 YYNGEE. Written as DNA, the CDR3 is TGTGCCAGCAGCGTGACGGACTATCCATATACGCAGTATTTT. Translation: CASSVTDYPYTQYF.

The CDR3 region has the DNA TGTGCCAGCAGTGAAACGGCTAGCGGACTATACAATGAGCAGTTCTTC. Translated: CASSETASGLYNEQFF. The chain employs TRBV6-1 and TRBJ2-1; 7 nucleotides match TRBD2. Trimming cost V 2 bases and J 4 bases; bases outside gene matches: 8. Germline CDR1 and CDR2: MNHNS and SASEGT. The CDR3 length is 16 residues.

The gene calls are TRBV4-1 and TRBJ2-7; D not resolved. V was shortened by 1 base and J by 4 bases, with 14 bases between the two germline ends. In germline, CDR1 is MGHRA, CDR2 YSYEKL. CDR3 length: 15 residues. This chain's CDR3 is CASSQGLTHLYEQYF. The CDR3 DNA sequence: TGCGCCAGCAGCCAAGGACTCACTCATCTTTACGAGCAGTACTTC.

The chain carries TRBV5-1 and TRBJ1-4; TRBD1 might be the D (5 bases). V was clipped by 4 bases and J by 6 bases, with 13 bases between them. The germline CDR1 and CDR2 sequences are SGHRS and YFSETQ. The CDR3 contains 14 residues. Written as DNA, the CDR3 is TGCGCCAGCAGCCCGAATGGACAAGATGAAAAACTGTTTTTT. This codes for CASSPNGQDEKLFF.

This clone was detected only once. The chain joins TRBV3-1 (or the pseudogene TRBV3-2) to TRBJ2-2, with D possibly TRBD1 on 5 matching bases. Trimming took off 6 bases at V and 4 bases at J, with 15 bases between the two ends. CDR1 and CDR2 (germline): LGHDT, YNNKEL (reference sequence). CDR3 size: 15 residues. The CDR3 DNA sequence: TGTGCCAGCAGGCCACAGGTAACCATCACCGGGGAGCTGTTTTTT. Amino acids: CASRPQVTITGELFF.

The rearrangement uses TRBV7-7 and TRBJ2-3; D perhaps matches TRBD2 (6 bases). Germline values: CDR1 SSHAT, CDR2 FNYEAQ (reference sequence). V dropped 5 bases and J dropped 3 bases, with 12 bases sitting between them. CDR3 length equals 14 residues. DNA for the CDR3: TGTGCCAGCAGCGTGGGGACTTGGACAGATACGCAGTATTTT. Amino acid sequence: CASSVGTWTDTQYF.

The chain uses TRBV13 and TRBJ1-6; 11 bases map to TRBD1. This CDR3 region has 17 residues. The germline gives CDR1 PRHDT, CDR2 FYEKMQ (reference sequence). The V and J ends lost 4 bases and 8 bases, in that order; junction bases with no gene match: 10. CDR3 sequence reads: CASSSLGTGGSDSPLHF. CDR3 in DNA: TGTGCCAGCAGCTCACTAGGGACAGGGGGAAGTGATTCACCCCTCCACTTT. Drawing the rest from reference TRBV13 and TRBJ1-6, the complete variable domain is AAGVIQSPRHLIKEKRETATLKCYPIPRHDTVYWYQQGPGQDPQFLISFYEKMQSDKGSIPDRFSAQQFSDYHSELNMSSLELGDSALYFCASSSLGTGGSDSPLHFGNGTRLTVT.

This clone was recorded a few times. As DNA, the CDR3 is TGCGCCAGCAGCCCCGGGACTAGCGGGGGGGCCAAAAATTACGAGCAGTACTTC. It is translated as CASSPGTSGGAKNYEQYF. This chain joins TRBV5-1 and TRBJ2-7, with 16 positions matching TRBD2. Germline V gene sequence: CDR1 SGHRS, CDR2 YFSETQ. V lost 4 bases and J lost 4; bases outside the gene matches: 11. The CDR3 loop spans 18 amino acids.

The chain combines TRBV7-9 with TRBJ2-7; 10 bases are a match to TRBD1. Losses at the gene ends were 2 bases for V and 5 bases for J; bases not matched to a gene: 12. Germline values: CDR1 SEHNR, CDR2 FQNEAQ (reference sequence). This CDR3 is built from 17 residues. CDR3 protein: CASSLSFGTGVSDEQYF. CDR3 DNA sequence: TGTGCCAGCAGCTTAAGTTTCGGGACAGGGGTTAGCGACGAGCAGTACTTC.